This TCR beta chain appears in the sequencing data of a study of T cell responses to AZD1222 COVID-19 vaccine. About the study: Doses given second, at about 4 or about 12 weeks, were pooled. Regarding the study as a whole: Spike-specific TCR breadth and depth grew following two AZD1222 doses.

V was cut by 0 bases and J by 6 bases, with 18 bases left in between. Germline assignment: CDR1 SGHKS and CDR2 YYEKEE (reference sequence). This CDR3 spans 16 amino acids. The data were produced by immunoSEQ multiplex PCR, yet TCRdb's version contains in-frame clones alone and is incomplete. This table holds some 140,000 clones, 92% found once. As for this clone: Antigen: not known.

This TCR was recovered from an adult in good health. Sequencing was performed on peripheral blood, taken on day 0 of AZD1222 vaccination. The chain uses TRBV5-5 and TRBJ1-2, with D unresolved. CDR3 protein: CASSLGRSSVDNGYTF. The CDR3 nucleotides are TGTGCCAGCAGCTTGGGCAGGTCCTCCGTCGATAATGGCTACACCTTC. The whole variable domain, filled in from reference TRBV5-5 and TRBJ1-2, reads DAGVTQSPTHLIKTRGQQVTLRCSPISGHKSVSWYQQVLGQGPQFIFQYYEKEERGRGNFPDRFSARQFPNYSSELNVNALLLGDSALYLCASSLGRSSVDNGYTFGSGTRLTVV.